This T cell receptor beta chain was found in a study of immune heterogeneity within non-small cell lung tumors. Study in general: Squamous cell carcinomas accounted for 4 of the tumors, non-squamous carcinomas for 10, and 1 was not otherwise specified. General study findings and limits: Identical dominant CDR3 beta clonotypes were found recurring across a patient's tumor sites, along with site-unique high-frequency clones. Local T-cell clonality tracked local tumor mutational burden, showing a moderate yet significant relationship (R around 0.34).

The junction had 9 bases not matched to a gene; V was cut back by 10 bases and J by 5 bases. The CDR3 loop spans 14 amino acids. Germline CDR1 and CDR2: ENHRY and SYGVKD. Multiplex PCR relied on 32 V and 13 J primers to amplify TCR beta CDR3. TCRdb passed the multiplex PCR reads through MiXCR, listing each CDR3 protein once. Seen here are 22,000 or so distinct CDR3 sequences, less than 35% observed once, and the top ten hold more than 4%. A note on this clonotype: The antigen is unknown. This may be a read error: a much more frequent sequence differs by one nucleotide.

At 600 to 750 ng per sample, bulk tumor genomic DNA provided the template. From each primary tumor, several far-apart biopsies were obtained during surgery. Enrolled patients presented with newly diagnosed, previously untreated non-small cell lung cancer and underwent curative surgery. Samples were obtained from newly diagnosed non-small cell lung cancer patients who were having surgery with curative intent. Sequencing used lung tumor tissue. The TCR comes from a man aged 35 to 55 with non-small cell lung cancer. The chain is built from TRBV10-3 and TRBJ1-2; 11 bases map to TRBD1. CDR3 sequence (DNA): TGTGCCACCCGGGACAGGGGGGTAAGGTATGGCTACACCTTC. Its translation is CATRDRGVRYGYTF.